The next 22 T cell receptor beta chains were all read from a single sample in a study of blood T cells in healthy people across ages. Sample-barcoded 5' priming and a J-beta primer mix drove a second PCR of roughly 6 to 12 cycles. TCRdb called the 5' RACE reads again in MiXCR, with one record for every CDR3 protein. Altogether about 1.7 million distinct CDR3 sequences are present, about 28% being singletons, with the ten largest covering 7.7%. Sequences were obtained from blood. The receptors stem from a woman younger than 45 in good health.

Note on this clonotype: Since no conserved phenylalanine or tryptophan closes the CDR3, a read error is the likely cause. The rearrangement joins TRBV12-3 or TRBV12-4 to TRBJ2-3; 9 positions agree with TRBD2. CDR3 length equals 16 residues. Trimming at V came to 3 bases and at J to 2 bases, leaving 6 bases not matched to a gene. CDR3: CASSFLAGRSTDTQYY. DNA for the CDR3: TGTGCCAGCAGTTTCCTAGCGGGGAGATCCACAGATACGCAGTATTAT.

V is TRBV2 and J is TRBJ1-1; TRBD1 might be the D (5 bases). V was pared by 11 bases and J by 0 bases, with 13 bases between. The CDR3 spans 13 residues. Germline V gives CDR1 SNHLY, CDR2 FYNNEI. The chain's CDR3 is CAARGSMNTEAFF. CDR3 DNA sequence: TGTGCCGCTCGGGGCAGCATGAACACTGAAGCTTTCTTT.

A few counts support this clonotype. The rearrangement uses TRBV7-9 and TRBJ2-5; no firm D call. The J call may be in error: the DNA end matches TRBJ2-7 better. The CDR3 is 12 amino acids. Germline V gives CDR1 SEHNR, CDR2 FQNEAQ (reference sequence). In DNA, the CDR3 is TGTGCCAGCAGTAATGGTCGCAACGAGCAGTACTTC. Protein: CASSNGRNEQYF.

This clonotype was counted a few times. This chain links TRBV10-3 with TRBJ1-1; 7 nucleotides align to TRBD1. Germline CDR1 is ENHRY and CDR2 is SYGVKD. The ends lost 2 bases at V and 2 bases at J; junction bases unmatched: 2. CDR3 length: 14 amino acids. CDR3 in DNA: TGTGCCATCAGTGAGACAGGGGTTAACACTGAAGCTTTCTTT. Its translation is CAISETGVNTEAFF.

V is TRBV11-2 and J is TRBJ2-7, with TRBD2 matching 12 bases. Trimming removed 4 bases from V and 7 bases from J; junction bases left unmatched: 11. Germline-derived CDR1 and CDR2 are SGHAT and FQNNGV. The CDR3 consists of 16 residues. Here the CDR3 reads CASSSPLAGGYNEQYF. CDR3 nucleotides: TGTGCCAGCAGCTCGCCACTAGCGGGAGGCTACAATGAGCAGTACTTC.

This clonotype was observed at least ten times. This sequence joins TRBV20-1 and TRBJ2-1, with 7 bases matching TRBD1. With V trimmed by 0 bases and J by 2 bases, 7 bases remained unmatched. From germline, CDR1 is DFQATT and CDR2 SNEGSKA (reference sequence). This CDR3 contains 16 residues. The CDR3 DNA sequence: TGCAGTGCTAGAGATGAATCCGGGACAGCCTACAATGAGCAGTTCTTC. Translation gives CSARDESGTAYNEQFF.

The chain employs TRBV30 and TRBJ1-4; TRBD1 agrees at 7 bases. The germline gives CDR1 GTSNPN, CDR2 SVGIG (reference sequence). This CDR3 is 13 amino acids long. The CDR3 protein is CASATGVNEKLFF. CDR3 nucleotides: TGTGCGAGTGCTACAGGGGTTAATGAAAAACTGTTTTTT.

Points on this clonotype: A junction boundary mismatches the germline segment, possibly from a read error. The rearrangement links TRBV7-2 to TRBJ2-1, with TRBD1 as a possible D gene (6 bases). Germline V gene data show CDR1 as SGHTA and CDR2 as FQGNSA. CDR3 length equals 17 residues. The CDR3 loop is CASSLGSRGHLYSEQFF. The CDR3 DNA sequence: TGTGCCAGCAGCTTAGGGTCTAGGGGACACCTCTACAGTGAGCAGTTCTTC.

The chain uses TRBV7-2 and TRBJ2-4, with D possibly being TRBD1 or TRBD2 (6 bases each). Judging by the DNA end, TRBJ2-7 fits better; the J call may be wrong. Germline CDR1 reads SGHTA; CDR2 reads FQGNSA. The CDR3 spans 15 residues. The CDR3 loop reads CASSLAGRRGSEQYF. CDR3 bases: TGTGCCAGCAGCTTAGCGGGGAGGAGGGGGAGCGAGCAGTACTTC.

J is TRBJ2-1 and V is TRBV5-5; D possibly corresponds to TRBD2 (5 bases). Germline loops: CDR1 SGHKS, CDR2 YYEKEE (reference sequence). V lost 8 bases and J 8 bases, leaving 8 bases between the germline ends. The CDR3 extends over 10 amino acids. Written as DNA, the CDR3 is TGTGCCAGTGAGGGCTATGAGCAGTTCTTC. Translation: CASEGYEQFF.

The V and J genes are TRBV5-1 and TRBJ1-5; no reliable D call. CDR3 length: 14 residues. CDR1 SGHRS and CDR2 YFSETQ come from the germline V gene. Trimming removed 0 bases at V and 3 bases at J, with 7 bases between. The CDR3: CASSLEAINQPQHF. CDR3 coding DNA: TGCGCCAGCAGCTTGGAGGCGATCAATCAGCCCCAGCATTTT.

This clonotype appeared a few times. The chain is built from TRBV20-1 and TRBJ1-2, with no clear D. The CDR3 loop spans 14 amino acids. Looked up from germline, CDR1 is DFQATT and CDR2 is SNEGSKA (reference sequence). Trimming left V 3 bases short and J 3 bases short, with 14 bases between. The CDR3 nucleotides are TGCAGTGCTAGCCCGAGCCGGGGTGACTATGGCTACACCTTC. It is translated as CSASPSRGDYGYTF.

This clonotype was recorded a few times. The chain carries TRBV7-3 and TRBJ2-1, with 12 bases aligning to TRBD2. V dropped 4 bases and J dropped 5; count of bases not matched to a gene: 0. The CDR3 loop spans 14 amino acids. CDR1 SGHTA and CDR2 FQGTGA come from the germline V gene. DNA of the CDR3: TGTGCCAGCAGCTCTAGCGGGGGGGACAATGAGCAGTTCTTC. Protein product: CASSSSGGDNEQFF.

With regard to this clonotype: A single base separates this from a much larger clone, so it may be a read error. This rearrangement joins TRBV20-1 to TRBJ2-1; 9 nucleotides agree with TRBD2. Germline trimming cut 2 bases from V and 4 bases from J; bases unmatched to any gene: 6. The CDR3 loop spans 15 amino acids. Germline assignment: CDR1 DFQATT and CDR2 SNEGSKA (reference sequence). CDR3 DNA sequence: TGCAGTGCTAGAATAAGCGGGGGGATATACAATGAGCAGTTCTTC. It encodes CSARISGGIYNEQFF.

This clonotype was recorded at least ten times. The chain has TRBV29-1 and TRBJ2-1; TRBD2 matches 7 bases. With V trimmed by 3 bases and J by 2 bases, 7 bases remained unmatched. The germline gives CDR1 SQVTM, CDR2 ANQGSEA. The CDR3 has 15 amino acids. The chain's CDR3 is CSVEGGGPPYNEQFF. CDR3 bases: TGCAGCGTTGAGGGGGGGGGACCCCCCTACAATGAGCAGTTCTTC.

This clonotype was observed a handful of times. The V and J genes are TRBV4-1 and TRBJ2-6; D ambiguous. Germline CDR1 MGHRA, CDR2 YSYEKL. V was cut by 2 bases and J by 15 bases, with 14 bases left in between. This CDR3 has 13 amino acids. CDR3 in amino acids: CASSQSGPSALTF. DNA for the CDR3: TGCGCCAGCAGCCAATCTGGGCCCAGCGCCCTGACTTTC.

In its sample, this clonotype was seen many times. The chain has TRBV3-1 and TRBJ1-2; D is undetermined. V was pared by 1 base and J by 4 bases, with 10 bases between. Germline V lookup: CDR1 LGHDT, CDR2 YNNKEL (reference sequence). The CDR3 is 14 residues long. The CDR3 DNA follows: TGTGCCAGCAGCCAAGGGATCCGCGGCTATGGCTACACCTTC. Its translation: CASSQGIRGYGYTF.

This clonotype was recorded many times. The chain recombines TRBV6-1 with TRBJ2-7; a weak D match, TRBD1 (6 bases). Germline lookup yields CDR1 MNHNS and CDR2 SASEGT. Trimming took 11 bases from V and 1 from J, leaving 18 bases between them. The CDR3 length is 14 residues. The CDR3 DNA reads TGTGCCGGCAAACAGGGTCTCGAATCCTACGAGCAGTACTTC. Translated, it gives CAGKQGLESYEQYF.

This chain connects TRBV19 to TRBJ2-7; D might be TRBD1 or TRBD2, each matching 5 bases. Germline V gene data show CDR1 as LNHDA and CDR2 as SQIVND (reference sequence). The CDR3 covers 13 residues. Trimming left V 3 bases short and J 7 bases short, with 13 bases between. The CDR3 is CASSISVGTEQYF. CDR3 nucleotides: TGTGCCAGTAGTATCTCTGTGGGGACGGAGCAGTACTTC.

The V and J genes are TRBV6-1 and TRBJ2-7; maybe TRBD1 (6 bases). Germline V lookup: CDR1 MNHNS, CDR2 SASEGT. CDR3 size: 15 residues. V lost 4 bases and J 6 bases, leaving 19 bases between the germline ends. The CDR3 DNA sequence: TGTGCCAGCAGTGTCAGGGGAGATCCCCTATCCGAGCAGTACTTC. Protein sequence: CASSVRGDPLSEQYF.

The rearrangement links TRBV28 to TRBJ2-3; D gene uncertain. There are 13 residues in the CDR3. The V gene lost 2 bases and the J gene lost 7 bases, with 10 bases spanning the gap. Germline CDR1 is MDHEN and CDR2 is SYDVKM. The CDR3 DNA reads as TGTGCCAGCAGTTTAGCGTTACGGAATACGCAGTATTTT. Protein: CASSLALRNTQYF.

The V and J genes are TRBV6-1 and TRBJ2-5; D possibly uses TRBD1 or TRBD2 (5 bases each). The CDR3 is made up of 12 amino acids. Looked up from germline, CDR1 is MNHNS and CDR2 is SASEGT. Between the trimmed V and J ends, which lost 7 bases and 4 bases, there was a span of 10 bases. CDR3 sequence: CASTQGPETQYF. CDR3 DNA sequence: TGTGCCAGCACCCAGGGACCAGAGACCCAGTACTTC.